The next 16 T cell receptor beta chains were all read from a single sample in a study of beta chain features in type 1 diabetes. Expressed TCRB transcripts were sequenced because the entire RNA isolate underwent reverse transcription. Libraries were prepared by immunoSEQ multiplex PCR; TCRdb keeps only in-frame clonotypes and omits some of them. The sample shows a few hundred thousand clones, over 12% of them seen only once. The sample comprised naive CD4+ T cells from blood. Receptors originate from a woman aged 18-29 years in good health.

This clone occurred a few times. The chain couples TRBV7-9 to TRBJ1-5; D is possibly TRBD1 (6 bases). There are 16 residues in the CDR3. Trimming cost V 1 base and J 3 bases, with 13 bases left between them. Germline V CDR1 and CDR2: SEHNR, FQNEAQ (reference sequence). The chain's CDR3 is CASSLGSRGPNQPQHF. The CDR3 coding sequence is TGTGCCAGCAGCTTAGGGTCCAGGGGCCCCAATCAGCCCCAGCATTTT. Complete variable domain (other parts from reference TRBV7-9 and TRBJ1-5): DTGVSQNPRHKITKRGQNVTFRCDPISEHNRLYWYRQTLGQGPEFLTYFQNEAQLEKSRLLSDRFSAERPKGSFSTLEIQRTEQGDSAMYLCASSLGSRGPNQPQHFGDGTRLSIL.

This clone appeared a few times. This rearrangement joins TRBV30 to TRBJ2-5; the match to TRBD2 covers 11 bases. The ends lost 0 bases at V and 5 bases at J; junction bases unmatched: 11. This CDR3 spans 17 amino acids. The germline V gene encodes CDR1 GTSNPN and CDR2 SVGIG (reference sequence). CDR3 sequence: CAWSVYTSGGPRETQYF. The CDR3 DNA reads TGTGCCTGGAGTGTTTACACTAGCGGGGGCCCCCGGGAGACCCAGTACTTC.

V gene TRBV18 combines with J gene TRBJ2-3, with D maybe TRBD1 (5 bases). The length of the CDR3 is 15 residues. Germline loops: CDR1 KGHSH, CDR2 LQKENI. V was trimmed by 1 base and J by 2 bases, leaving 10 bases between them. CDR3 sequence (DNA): TGTGCCAGCTCACCACGGGAAGGGGCCACAGATACGCAGTATTTT. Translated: CASSPREGATDTQYF.

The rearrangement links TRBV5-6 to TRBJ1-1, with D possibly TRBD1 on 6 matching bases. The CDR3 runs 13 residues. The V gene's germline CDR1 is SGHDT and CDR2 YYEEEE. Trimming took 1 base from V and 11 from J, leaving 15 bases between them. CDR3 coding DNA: TGTGCCAGCAGCTTGCGGGGGGCAACGGCCGCTTTCTTT. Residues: CASSLRGATAAFF.

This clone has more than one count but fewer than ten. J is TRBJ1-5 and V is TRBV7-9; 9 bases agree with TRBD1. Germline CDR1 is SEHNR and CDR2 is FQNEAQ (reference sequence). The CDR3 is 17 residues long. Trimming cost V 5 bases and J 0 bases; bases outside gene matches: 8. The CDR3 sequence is CASSVDRGPYSNQPQHF. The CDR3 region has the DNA TGTGCCAGCAGCGTGGACAGGGGACCTTATAGCAATCAGCCCCAGCATTTT.

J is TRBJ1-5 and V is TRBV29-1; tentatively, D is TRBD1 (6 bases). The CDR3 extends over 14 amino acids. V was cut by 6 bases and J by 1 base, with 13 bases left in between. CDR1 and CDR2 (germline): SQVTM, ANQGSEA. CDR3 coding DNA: TGCAGCGTCCTACAGGGATACAGCAATCAGCCCCAGCATTTT. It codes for CSVLQGYSNQPQHF.

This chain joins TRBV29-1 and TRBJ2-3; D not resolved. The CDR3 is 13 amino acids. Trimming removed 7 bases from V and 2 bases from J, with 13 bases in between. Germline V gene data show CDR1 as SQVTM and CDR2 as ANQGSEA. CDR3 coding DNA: TGCAGCGCACCCGCGGAGCCCACAGATACGCAGTATTTT. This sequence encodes CSAPAEPTDTQYF.

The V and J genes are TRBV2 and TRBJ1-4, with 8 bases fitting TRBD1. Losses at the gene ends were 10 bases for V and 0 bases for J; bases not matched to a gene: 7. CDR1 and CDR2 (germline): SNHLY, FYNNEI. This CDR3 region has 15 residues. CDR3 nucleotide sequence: TGTGCCACCGAATTGACAGGGGCAACTAATGAAAAACTGTTTTTT. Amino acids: CATELTGATNEKLFF.

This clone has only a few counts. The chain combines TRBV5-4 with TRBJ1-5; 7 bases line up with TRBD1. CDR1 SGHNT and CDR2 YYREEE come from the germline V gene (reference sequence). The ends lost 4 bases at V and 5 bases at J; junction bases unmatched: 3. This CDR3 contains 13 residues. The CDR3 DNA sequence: TGTGCCAGCAGCGCACAGGGGCATCAGCCCCAGCATTTT. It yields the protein CASSAQGHQPQHF.

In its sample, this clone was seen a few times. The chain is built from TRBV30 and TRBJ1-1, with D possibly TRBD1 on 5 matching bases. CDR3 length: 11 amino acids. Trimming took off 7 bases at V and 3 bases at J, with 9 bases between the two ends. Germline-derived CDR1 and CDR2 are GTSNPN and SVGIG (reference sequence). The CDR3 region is CASGGDTEAFF. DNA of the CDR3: TGTGCCTCTGGGGGGGACACTGAAGCTTTCTTT.

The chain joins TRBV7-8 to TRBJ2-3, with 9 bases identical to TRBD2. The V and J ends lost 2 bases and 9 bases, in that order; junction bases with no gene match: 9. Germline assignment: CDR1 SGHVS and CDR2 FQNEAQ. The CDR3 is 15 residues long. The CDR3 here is CASSLSGSGRRTQYF. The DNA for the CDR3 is TGTGCCAGCAGCTTATCTGGTAGCGGGAGAAGAACGCAGTATTTT. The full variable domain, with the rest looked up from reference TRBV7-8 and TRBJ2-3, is GAGVSQSPRYKVAKRGQDVALRCDPISGHVSLFWYQQALGQGPEFLTYFQNEAQLDKSGLPSDRFFAERPEGSVSTLKIQRTQQEDSAVYLCASSLSGSGRRTQYFGPGTRLTVL.

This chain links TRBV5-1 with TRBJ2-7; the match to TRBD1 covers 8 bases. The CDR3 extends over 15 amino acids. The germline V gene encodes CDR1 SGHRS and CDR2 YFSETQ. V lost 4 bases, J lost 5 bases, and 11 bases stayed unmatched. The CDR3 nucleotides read TGCGCCAGCAGCCCCACCTCGGACAGGGTTAACGAGCAGTACTTC. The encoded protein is CASSPTSDRVNEQYF.

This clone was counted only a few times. The CDR3 sequence: CAWSVGTPPGTQYF. CDR3 bases: TGTGCCTGGAGTGTTGGGACTCCACCCGGTACGCAGTATTTT. The chain employs TRBV30 and TRBJ2-3; the D gene is possibly TRBD2 (6 bases). CDR1 and CDR2 (germline): GTSNPN, SVGIG (reference sequence). This CDR3 has 14 residues. V lost 0 bases and J lost 8, with 15 bases in between. Full variable domain (remainder filled in from reference TRBV30 and TRBJ2-3): SQTIHQWPATLVQPVGSPLSLECTVEGTSNPNLYWYRQAAGRGLQLLFYSVGIGQISSEVPQNLSASRPQDRQFILSSKKLLLSDSGFYLCAWSVGTPPGTQYFGPGTRLTVL.

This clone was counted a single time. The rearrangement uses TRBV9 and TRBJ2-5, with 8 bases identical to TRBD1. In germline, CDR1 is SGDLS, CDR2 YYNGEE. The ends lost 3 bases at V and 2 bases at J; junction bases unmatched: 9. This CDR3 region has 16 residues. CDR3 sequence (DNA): TGTGCCAGCAGCGCCAGGACAGGGCTTACACAAGAGACCCAGTACTTC. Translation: CASSARTGLTQETQYF.

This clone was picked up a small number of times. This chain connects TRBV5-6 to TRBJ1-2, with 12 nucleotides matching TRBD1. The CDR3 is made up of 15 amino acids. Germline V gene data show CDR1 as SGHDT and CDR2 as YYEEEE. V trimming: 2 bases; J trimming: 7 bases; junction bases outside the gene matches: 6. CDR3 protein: CASSFRDRGRGGYTF. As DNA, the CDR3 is TGTGCCAGCAGCTTTAGGGACAGGGGGCGCGGTGGCTACACCTTC.

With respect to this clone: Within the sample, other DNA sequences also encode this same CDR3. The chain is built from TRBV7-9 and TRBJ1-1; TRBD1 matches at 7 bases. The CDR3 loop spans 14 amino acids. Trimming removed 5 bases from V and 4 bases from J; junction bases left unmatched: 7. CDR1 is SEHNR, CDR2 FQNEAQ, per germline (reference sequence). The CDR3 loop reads CASSPRQGRTEAFF. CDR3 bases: TGTGCCAGCAGCCCCCGACAGGGCCGCACTGAAGCTTTCTTT.